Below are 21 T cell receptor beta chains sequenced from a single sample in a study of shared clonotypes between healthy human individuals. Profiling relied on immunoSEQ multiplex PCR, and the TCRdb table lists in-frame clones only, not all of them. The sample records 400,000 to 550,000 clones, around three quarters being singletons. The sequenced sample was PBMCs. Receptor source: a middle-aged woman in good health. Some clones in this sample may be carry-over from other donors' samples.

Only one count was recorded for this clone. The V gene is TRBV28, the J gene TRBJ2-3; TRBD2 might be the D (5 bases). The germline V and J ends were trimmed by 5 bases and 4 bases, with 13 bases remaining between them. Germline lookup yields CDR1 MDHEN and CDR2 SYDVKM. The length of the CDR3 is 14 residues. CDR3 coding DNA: TGTGCCAGCAGTGGGCCGGGGTACCCAGATACGCAGTATTTT. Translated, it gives CASSGPGYPDTQYF.

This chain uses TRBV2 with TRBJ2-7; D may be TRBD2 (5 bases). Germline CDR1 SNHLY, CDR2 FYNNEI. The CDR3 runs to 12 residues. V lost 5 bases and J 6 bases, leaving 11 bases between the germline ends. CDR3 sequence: CASSIEAGEQYF. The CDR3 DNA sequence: TGTGCCAGCAGTATAGAGGCGGGCGAGCAGTACTTC.

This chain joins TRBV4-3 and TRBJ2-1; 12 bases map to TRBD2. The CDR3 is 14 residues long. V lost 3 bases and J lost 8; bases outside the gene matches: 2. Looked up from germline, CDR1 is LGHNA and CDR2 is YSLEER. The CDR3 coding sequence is TGCGCCAGCAGCCATGGGACTAGCGGGTATGAGCAGTTCTTC. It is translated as CASSHGTSGYEQFF.

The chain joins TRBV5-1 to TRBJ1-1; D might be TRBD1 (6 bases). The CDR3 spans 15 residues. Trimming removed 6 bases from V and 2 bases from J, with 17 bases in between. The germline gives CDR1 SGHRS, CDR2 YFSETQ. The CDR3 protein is CASKLEGGINTEAFF. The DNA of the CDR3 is TGCGCCAGCAAATTAGAGGGGGGTATAAACACTGAAGCTTTCTTT.

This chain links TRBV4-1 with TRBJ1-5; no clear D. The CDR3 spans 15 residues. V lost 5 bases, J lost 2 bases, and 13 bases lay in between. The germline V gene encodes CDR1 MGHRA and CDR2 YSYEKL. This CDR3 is CASSAVVGGNQPQHF. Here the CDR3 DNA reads TGCGCCAGCAGCGCCGTCGTGGGAGGCAATCAGCCCCAGCATTTT.

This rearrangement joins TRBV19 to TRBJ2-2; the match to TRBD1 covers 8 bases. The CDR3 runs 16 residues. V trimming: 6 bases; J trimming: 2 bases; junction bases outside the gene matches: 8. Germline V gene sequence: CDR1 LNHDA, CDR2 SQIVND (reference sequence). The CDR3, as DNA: TGTGCCAGTAGCCCCCGGACAGGGCTCAACACCGGGGAGCTGTTTTTT. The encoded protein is CASSPRTGLNTGELFF.

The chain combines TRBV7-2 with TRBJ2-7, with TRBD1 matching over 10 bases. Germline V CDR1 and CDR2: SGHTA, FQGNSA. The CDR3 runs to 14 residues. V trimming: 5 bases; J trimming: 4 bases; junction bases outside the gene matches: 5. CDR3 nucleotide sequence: TGTGCCAGCAGCGAGACAGGGGGCCGGTACGAGCAGTACTTC. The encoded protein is CASSETGGRYEQYF.

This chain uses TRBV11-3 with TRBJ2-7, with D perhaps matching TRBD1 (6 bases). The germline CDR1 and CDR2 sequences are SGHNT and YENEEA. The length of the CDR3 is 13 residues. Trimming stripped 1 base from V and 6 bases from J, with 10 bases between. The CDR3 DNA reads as TGTGCCAGCAGCTTAGTAACAGGGACCGAGCAGTACTTC. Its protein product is CASSLVTGTEQYF.

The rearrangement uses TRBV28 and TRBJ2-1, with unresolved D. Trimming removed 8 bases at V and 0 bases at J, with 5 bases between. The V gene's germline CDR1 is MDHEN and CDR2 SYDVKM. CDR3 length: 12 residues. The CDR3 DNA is TGTGCCAGCGCTAGCTCCTACAATGAGCAGTTCTTC. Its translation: CASASSYNEQFF.

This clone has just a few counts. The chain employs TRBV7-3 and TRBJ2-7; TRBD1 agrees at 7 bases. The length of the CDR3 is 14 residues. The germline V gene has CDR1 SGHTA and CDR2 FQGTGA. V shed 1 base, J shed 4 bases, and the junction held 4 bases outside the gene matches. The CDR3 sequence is CASSLNRGQYEQYF. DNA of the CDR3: TGTGCCAGCAGCTTAAATCGGGGACAGTACGAGCAGTACTTC. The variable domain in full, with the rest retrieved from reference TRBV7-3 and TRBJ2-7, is GAGVSQTPSNKVTEKGKYVELRCDPISGHTALYWYRQSLGQGPEFLIYFQGTGAADDSGLPNDRFFAVRPEGSVSTLKIQRTERGDSAVYLCASSLNRGQYEQYFGPGTRLTVT.

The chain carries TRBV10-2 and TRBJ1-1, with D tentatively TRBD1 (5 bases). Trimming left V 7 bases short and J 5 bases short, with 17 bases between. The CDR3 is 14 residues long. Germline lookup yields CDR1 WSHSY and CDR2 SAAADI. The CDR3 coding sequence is TGCGCCAGCACCAAGGGACTTCGCGGGACTGAAGCTTTCTTT. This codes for CASTKGLRGTEAFF.

CDR3 coding DNA: TGTGCCAGCAGCTTTGGGTCTAACGGAGAAAAACTGTTTTTT. The encoded protein is CASSFGSNGEKLFF. The J gene is TRBJ1-4, the V gene TRBV5-8, with D unclear. V was shortened by 2 bases and J by 8 bases, with 13 bases between the two germline ends. The CDR3 is 14 residues long. From germline, CDR1 is SGHTS and CDR2 YDEGEE.

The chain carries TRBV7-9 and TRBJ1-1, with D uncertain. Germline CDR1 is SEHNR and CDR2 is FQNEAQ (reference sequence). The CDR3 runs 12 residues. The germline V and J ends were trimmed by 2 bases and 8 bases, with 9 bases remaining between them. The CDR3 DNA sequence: TGTGCCAGCAGCTTAACCGGAACGGAAGCTTTCTTT. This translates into CASSLTGTEAFF.

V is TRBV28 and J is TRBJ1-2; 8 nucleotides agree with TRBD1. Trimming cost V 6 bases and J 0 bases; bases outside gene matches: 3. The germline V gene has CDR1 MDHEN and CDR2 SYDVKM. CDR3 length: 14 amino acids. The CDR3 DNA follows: TGTGCCAGCAGAGAGGGACAGGCTAACTATGGCTACACCTTC. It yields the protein CASREGQANYGYTF.

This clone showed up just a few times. The CDR3, as DNA: TGTGCCACCAGCAGAGATGGGACCAAAGGACACATTCAGTACTTC. Amino acid sequence: CATSRDGTKGHIQYF. This chain uses TRBV15 with TRBJ2-4; tentatively, D is TRBD1 or TRBD2 (5 bases each). Germline CDR1 reads LNHNV; CDR2 reads YYDKDF (reference sequence). The CDR3 is made up of 15 amino acids. Trimming stripped 0 bases from V and 8 bases from J, with 14 bases between.

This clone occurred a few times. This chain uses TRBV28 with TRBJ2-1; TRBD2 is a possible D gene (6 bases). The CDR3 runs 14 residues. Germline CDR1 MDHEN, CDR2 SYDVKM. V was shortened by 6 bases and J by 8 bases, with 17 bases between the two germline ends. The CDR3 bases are TGTGCCAGCAGCCGCGGGACGGAGTTTCATGAGCAGTTCTTC. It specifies CASSRGTEFHEQFF.

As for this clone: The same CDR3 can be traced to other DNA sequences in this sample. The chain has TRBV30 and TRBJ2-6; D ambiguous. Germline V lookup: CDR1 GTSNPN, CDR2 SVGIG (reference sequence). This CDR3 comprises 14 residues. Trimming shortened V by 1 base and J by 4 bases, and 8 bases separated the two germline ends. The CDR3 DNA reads TGTGCCTGGAGTGCAGACACCGGGGCCAACGTCCTGACTTTC. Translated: CAWSADTGANVLTF.

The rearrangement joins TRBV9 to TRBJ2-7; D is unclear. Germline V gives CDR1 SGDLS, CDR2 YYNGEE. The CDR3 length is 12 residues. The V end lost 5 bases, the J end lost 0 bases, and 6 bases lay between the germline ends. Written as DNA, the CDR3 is TGTGCCAGCAGTGGGGACTCCTACGAGCAGTACTTC. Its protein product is CASSGDSYEQYF.

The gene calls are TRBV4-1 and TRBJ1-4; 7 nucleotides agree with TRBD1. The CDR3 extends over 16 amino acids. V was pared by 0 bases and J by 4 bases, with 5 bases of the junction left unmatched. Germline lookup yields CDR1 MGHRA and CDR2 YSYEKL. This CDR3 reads CASSQDWGQINEKLFF. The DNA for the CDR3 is TGCGCCAGCAGCCAAGATTGGGGACAGATTAATGAAAAACTGTTTTTT.

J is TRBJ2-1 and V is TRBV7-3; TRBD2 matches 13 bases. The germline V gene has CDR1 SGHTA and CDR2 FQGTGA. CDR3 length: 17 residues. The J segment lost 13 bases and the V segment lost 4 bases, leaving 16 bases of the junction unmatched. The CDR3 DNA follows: TGTGCCAGCAGCTCGGATGGACTAGCGGGAGACAGGGCTGGTCAGTTCTTC. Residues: CASSSDGLAGDRAGQFF.

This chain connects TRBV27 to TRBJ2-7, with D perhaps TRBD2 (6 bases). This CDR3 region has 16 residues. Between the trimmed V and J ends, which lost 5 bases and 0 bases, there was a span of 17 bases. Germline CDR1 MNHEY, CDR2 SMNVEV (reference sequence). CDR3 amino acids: CASSKGSGDSSYEQYF. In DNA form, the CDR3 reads TGTGCCAGCAGTAAGGGGTCGGGAGACTCCTCCTACGAGCAGTACTTC.